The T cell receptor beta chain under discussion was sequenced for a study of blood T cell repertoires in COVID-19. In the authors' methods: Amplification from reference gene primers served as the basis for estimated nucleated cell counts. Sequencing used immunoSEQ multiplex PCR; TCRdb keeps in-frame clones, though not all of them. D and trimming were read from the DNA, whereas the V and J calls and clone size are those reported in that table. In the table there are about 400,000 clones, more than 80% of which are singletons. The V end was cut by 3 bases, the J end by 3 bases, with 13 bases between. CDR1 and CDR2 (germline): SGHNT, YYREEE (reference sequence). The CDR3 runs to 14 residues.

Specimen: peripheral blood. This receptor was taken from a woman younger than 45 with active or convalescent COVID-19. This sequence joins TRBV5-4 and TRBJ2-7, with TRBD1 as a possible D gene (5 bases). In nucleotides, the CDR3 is TGTGCCAGCAGCTCGGGCCAGGGTAACTACGAGCAGTACTTC. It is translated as CASSSGQGNYEQYF. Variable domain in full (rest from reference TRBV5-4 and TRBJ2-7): ETGVTQSPTHLIKTRGQQVTLRCSSQSGHNTVSWYQQALGQGPQFIFQYYREEENGRGNFPPRFSGLQFPNYSSELNVNALELDDSALYLCASSSGQGNYEQYFGPGTRLTVT.